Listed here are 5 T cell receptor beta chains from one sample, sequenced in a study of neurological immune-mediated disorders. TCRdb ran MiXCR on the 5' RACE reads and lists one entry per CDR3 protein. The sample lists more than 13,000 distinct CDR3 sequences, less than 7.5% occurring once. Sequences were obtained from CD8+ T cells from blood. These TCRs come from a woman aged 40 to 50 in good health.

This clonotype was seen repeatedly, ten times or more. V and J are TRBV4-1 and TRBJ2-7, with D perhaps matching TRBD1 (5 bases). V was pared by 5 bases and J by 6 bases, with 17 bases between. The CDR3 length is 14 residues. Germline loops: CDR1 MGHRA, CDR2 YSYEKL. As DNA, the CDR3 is TGCGCCAGCAGCACTCTCCCAGGGTCTGGCGAGCAGTACTTC. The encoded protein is CASSTLPGSGEQYF.

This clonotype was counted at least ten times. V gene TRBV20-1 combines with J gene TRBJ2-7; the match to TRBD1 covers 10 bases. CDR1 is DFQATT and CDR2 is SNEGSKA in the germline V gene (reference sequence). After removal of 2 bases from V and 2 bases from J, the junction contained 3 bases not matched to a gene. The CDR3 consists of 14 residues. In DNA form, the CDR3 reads TGCAGTGCTAGACGGGACAGGGGCACCTACGAGCAGTACTTC. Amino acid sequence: CSARRDRGTYEQYF.

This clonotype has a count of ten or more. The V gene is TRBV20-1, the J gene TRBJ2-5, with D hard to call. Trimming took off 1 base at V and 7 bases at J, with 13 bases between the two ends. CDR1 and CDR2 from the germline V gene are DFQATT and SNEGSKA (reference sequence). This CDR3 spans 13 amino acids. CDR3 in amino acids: CSARVKGGGTQYF. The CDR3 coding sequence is TGCAGTGCTAGAGTCAAGGGTGGTGGGACCCAGTACTTC.

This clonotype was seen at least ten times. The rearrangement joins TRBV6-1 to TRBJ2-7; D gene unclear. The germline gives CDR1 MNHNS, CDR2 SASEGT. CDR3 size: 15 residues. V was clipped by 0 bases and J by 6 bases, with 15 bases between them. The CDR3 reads CASSEASGPGREQYF. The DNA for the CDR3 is TGTGCCAGCAGTGAAGCTTCCGGACCCGGCCGCGAGCAGTACTTC.

CDR3 protein: CASSLGSVDTQFF. Written as DNA, the CDR3 is TGTGCCAGCAGCTTAGGCTCTGTAGATACGCAGTTCTTC. The chain couples TRBV13 to TRBJ2-1; no clear D. The germline CDR1 and CDR2 sequences are PRHDT and FYEKMQ (reference sequence). The V end was cut by 0 bases, the J end by 12 bases, with 12 bases between. There are 13 residues in the CDR3.